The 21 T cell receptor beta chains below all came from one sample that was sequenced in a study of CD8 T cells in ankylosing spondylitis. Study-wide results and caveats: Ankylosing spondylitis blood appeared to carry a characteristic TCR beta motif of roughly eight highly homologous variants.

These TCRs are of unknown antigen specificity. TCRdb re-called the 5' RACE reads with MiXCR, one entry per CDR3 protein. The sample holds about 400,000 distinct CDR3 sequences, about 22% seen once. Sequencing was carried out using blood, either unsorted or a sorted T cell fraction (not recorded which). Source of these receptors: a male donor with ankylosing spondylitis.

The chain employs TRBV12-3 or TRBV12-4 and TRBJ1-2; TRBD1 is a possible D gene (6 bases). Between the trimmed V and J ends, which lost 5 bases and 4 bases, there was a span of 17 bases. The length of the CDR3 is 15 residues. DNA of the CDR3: TGTGCCAGCAGTCCTCATCACAGGGTCGGCTATGGCTACACCTTC. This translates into CASSPHHRVGYGYTF.

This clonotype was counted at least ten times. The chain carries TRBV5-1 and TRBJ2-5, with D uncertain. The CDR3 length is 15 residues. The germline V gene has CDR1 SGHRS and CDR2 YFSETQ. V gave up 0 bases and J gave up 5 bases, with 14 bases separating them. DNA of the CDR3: TGCGCCAGCAGCTTGGCCCCCACAGCATGGGAGACCCAGTACTTC. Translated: CASSLAPTAWETQYF.

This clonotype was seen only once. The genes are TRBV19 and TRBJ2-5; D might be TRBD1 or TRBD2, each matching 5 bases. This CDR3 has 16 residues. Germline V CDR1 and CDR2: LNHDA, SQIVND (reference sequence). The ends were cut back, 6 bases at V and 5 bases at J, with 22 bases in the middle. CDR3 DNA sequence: TGTGCCAGTAGGGCGCCTCGGGACGACCCTGGGGAGACCCAGTACTTC. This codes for CASRAPRDDPGETQYF.

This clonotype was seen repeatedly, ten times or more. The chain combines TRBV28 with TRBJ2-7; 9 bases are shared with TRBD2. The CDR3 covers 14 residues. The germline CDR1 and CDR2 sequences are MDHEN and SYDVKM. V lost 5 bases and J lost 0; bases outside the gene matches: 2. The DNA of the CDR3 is TGTGCCAGCAGTATTAGCGGGAGCTCCTACGAGCAGTACTTC. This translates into CASSISGSSYEQYF.

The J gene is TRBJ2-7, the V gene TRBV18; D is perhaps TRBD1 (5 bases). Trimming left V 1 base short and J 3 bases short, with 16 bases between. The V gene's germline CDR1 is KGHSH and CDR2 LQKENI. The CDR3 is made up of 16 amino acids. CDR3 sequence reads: CASSPRGRDRNYEQYF. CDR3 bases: TGTGCCAGCTCACCACGGGGTCGCGACAGAAACTACGAGCAGTACTTC. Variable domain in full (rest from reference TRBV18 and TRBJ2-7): NAGVMQNPRHLVRRRGQEARLRCSPMKGHSHVYWYRQLPEEGLKFMVYLQKENIIDESGMPKERFSAEFPKEGPSILRIQQVVRGDSAAYFCASSPRGRDRNYEQYFGPGTRLTVT.

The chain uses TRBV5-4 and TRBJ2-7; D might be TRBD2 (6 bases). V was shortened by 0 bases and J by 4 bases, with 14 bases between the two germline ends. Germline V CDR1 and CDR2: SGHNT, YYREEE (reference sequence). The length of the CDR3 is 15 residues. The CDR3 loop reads CASSLATGVRYEQYF. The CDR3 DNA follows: TGTGCCAGCAGCTTGGCCACGGGAGTGCGTTACGAGCAGTACTTC. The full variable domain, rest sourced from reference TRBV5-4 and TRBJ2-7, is ETGVTQSPTHLIKTRGQQVTLRCSSQSGHNTVSWYQQALGQGPQFIFQYYREEENGRGNFPPRFSGLQFPNYSSELNVNALELDDSALYLCASSLATGVRYEQYFGPGTRLTVT.

Here the CDR3 reads CSARRGASLADTQYF. The DNA for the CDR3 is TGCAGTGCTAGAAGAGGGGCCTCTCTCGCAGATACGCAGTATTTT. The V gene is TRBV20-1, the J gene TRBJ2-3; D possibly uses TRBD1 or TRBD2 (5 bases each). Germline V lookup: CDR1 DFQATT, CDR2 SNEGSKA (reference sequence). The V end was cut by 2 bases, the J end by 4 bases, with 16 bases between. The length of the CDR3 is 15 residues.

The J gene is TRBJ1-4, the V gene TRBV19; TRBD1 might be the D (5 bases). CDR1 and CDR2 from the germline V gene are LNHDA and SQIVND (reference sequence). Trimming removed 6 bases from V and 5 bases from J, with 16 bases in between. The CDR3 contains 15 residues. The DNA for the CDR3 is TGTGCCAGTAGAGACCCGGGACGAAAAAATGAAAAACTGTTTTTT. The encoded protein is CASRDPGRKNEKLFF.

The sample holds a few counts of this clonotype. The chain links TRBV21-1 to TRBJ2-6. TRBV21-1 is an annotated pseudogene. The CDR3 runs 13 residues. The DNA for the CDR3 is TGTGCCAGCAGGAGGTTGTGGTCCAACGTCCTGACTTTC. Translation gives CASRRLWSNVLTF.

The CDR3 nucleotides are TGCAGTGCTCAACGGGACAACCAAGAGACCCAGTACTTC. It codes for CSAQRDNQETQYF. The rearrangement joins TRBV20-1 to TRBJ2-5; a possible D gene is TRBD1 (6 bases). Germline CDR1 is DFQATT and CDR2 is SNEGSKA (reference sequence). Trimming took off 5 bases at V and 0 bases at J, with 10 bases between the two ends. This CDR3 is 13 amino acids long.

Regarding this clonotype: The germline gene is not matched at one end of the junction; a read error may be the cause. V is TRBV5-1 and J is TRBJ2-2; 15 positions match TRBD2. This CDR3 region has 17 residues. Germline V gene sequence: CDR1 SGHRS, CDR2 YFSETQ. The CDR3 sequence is CASSLVGLAGGTGELFF. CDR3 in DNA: TGTGCCAGCAGCTTAGTGGGACTAGCGGGAGGAACCGGGGAGCTGTTTTTT.

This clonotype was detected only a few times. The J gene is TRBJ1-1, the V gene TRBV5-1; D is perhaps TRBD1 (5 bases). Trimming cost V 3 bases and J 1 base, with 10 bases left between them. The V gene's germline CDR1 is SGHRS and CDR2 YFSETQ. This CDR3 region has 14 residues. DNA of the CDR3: TGCGCCAGCAGCTCACGACAGACGAACACTGAAGCTTTCTTT. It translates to CASSSRQTNTEAFF.

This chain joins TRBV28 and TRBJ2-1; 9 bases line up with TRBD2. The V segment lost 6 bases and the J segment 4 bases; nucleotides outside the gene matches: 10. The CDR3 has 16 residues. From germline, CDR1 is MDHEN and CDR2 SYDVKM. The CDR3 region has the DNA TGTGCCAGCAGGCTCGGGAGGACTAGCGAATACAATGAGCAGTTCTTC. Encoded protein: CASRLGRTSEYNEQFF.

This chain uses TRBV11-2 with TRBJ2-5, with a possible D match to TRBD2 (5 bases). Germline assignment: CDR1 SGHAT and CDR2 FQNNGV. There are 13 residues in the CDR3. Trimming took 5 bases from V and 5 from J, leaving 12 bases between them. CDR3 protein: CASSGSFGETQYF. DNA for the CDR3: TGTGCCAGCAGCGGGAGCTTCGGGGAGACCCAGTACTTC. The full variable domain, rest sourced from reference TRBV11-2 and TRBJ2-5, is EAGVAQSPRYKIIEKRQSVAFWCNPISGHATLYWYQQILGQGPKLLIQFQNNGVVDDSQLPKDRFSAERLKGVDSTLKIQPAKLEDSAVYLCASSGSFGETQYFGPGTRLLVL.

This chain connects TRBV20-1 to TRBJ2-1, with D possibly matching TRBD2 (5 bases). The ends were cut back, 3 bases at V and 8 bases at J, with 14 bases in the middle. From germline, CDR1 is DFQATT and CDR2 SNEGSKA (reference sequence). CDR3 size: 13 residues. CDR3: CSASLAAIDEQFF. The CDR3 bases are TGCAGTGCTAGCCTAGCTGCGATCGATGAGCAGTTCTTC.

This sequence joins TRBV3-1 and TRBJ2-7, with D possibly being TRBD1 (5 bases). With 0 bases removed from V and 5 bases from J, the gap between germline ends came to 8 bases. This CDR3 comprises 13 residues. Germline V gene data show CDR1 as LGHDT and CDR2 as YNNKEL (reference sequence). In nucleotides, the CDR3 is TGTGCCAGCAGCCAAGACAGGGTCCACGAGCAGTACTTC. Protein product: CASSQDRVHEQYF.

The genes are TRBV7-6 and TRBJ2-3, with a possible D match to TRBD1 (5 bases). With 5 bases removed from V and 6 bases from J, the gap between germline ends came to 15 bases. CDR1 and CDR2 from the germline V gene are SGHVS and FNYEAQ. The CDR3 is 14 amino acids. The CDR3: CASSPRTSPDTQYF. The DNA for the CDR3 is TGTGCCAGCAGCCCACGGACAAGCCCCGATACGCAGTATTTT.

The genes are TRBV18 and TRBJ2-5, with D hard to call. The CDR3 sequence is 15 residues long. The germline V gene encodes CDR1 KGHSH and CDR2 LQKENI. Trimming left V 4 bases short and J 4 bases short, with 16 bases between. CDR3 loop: CASSRVVLAAETQYF. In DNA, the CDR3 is TGTGCCAGCTCACGGGTTGTCCTTGCCGCAGAGACCCAGTACTTC.

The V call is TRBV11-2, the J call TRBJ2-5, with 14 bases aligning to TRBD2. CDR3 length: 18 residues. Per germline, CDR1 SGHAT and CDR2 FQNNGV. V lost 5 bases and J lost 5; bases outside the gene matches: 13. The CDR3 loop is CASSPRAGTSGRLETQYF. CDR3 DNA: TGTGCCAGCAGCCCCAGAGCCGGGACTAGCGGGAGACTGGAGACCCAGTACTTC. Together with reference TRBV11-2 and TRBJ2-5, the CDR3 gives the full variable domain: EAGVAQSPRYKIIEKRQSVAFWCNPISGHATLYWYQQILGQGPKLLIQFQNNGVVDDSQLPKDRFSAERLKGVDSTLKIQPAKLEDSAVYLCASSPRAGTSGRLETQYFGPGTRLLVL.

CDR3 residues: CAISGVAGGLSTDTQYF. CDR3 DNA: TGTGCCATCAGTGGAGTAGCGGGAGGGCTTAGCACAGATACGCAGTATTTT. The V gene is TRBV10-3, the J gene TRBJ2-3, with 11 nucleotides matching TRBD2. This CDR3 is 17 amino acids long. The junction had 6 bases not matched to a gene; V was cut back by 4 bases and J by 0 bases. Germline CDR1 is ENHRY and CDR2 is SYGVKD.

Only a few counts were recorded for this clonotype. The CDR3, as DNA: TGCGCCAGCAGCCGGACTAGCTCTAGGAGCTCCTACAATGAGCAGTTCTTC. This encodes CASSRTSSRSSYNEQFF. This chain links TRBV5-1 with TRBJ2-1, with 8 nucleotides matching TRBD2. Germline loops: CDR1 SGHRS, CDR2 YFSETQ. J was trimmed by 0 bases and V by 4 bases; bases with no gene match: 9. CDR3 length: 17 amino acids. Together with reference TRBV5-1 and TRBJ2-1, the CDR3 gives the full variable domain: KAGVTQTPRYLIKTRGQQVTLSCSPISGHRSVSWYQQTPGQGLQFLFEYFSETQRNKGNFPGRFSGRQFSNSRSEMNVSTLELGDSALYLCASSRTSSRSSYNEQFFGPGTRLTVL.